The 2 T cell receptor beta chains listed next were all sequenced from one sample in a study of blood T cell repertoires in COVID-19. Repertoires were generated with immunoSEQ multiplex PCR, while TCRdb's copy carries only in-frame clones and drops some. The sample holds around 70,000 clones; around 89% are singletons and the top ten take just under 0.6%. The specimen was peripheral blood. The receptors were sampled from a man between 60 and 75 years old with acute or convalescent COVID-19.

The CDR3: CASSQGRGGLLRETQYF. CDR3 bases: TGTGCCAGCAGCCAAGGGCGGGGGGGTTTACTTAGGGAGACCCAGTACTTC. The rearrangement links TRBV7-2 to TRBJ2-5, with 9 nucleotides matching TRBD2. The germline V gene has CDR1 SGHTA and CDR2 FQGNSA. The junction had 15 bases not matched to a gene; V was cut back by 5 bases and J by 5 bases. CDR3 length: 17 amino acids.

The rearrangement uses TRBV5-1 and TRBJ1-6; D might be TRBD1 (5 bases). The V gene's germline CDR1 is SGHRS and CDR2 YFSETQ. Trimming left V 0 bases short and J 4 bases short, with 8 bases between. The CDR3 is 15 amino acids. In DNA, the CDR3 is TGCGCCAGCAGCTTGGAGGGGCAGTATAATTCACCCCTCCACTTT. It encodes CASSLEGQYNSPLHF.